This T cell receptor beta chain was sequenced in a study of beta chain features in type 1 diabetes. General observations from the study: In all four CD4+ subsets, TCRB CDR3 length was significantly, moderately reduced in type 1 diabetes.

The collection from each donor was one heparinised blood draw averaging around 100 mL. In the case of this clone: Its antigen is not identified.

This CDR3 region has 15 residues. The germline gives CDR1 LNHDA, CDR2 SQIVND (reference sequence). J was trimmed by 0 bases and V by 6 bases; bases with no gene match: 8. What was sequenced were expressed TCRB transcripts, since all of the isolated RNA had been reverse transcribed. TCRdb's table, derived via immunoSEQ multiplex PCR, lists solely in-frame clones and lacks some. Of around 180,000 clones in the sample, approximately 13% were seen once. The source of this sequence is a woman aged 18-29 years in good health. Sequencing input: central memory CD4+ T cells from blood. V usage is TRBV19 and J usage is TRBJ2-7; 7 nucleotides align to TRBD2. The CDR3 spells CASSKSGTASYEQYF. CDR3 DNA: TGTGCCAGTAGCAAAAGCGGGACTGCCTCCTACGAGCAGTACTTC.